The rows below give T cell receptor beta chains drawn from one sample of a study of cytomegalovirus exposure and HLA in healthy donors. The assay was immunoSEQ multiplex PCR, and TCRdb's table has in-frame clones only and misses some. There are about 130,000 clones in the sample; around three quarters occur only once, and about 13% lies in the top ten. Sequenced sample: PBMCs. The source of these receptors is a woman in her sixties or seventies in good health and CMV-seropositive. Each CDR3 is given with its conserved first and last residue. A D gene is named only where the DNA matches it firmly. Clone size is not always given. Where it is, it says once, few, many or a class for expanded clones.

D gene: TRBD1; V gene: TRBV10-3; clone size: NA; J gene: TRBJ2-4; CDR3 protein: CAISRTGEAKNIQYF; CDR3 DNA: TGTGCCATCAGTAGGACAGGGGAGGCCAAAAACATTCAGTACTTC
D gene: TRBD1; V gene: TRBV7-9; clone size: NA; J gene: TRBJ1-1; CDR3 protein: CASSPGQGAQDTEAFF; CDR3 DNA: TGTGCCAGCAGCCCGGGACAGGGGGCGCAGGACACTGAAGCTTTCTTT
D gene: NA; V gene: TRBV6-5; clone size: NA; J gene: TRBJ1-1; CDR3 protein: CASSYLGAIEAFF; CDR3 DNA: TGTGCCAGCAGTTACCTGGGGGCGATTGAAGCTTTCTTT
D gene: TRBD1; V gene: TRBV18; clone size: once; J gene: TRBJ2-3; CDR3 protein: CASSPTGVTDTQYF; CDR3 DNA: TGTGCCAGCTCACCAACAGGGGTGACAGATACGCAGTATTTT
D gene: NA; V gene: TRBV28; clone size: NA; J gene: TRBJ1-5; CDR3 protein: CASNGPREAGNQPQHF; CDR3 DNA: TGTGCCAGCAACGGACCCCGCGAGGCGGGTAATCAGCCCCAGCATTTT
D gene: NA; V gene: TRBV7-2; clone size: NA; J gene: TRBJ1-5; CDR3 protein: CASSLVGSRVGQPQHF; CDR3 DNA: TGTGCCAGCAGCTTAGTGGGCAGCAGAGTAGGTCAGCCCCAGCATTTT
D gene: TRBD1; V gene: TRBV9; clone size: NA; J gene: TRBJ1-2; CDR3 protein: CASSGHRGMRGYTF; CDR3 DNA: TGTGCCAGCAGCGGCCACAGGGGTATGCGGGGCTACACCTTC
D gene: NA; V gene: TRBV7-6; clone size: few; J gene: TRBJ2-5; CDR3 protein: CASSWTAQETQYF; CDR3 DNA: TGTGCCAGCAGCTGGACTGCACAAGAGACCCAGTACTTC
D gene: NA; V gene: TRBV30; clone size: NA; J gene: TRBJ2-5; CDR3 protein: CAWSVHTPAQGGKTQYF; CDR3 DNA: TGTGCCTGGAGTGTACACACCCCGGCGCAGGGTGGAAAGACCCAGTACTTC
D gene: NA; V gene: TRBV6-5; clone size: few; J gene: TRBJ2-3; CDR3 protein: CASSFGTLTDTQYF; CDR3 DNA: TGTGCCAGCAGTTTTGGGACTCTCACAGATACGCAGTATTTT
D gene: NA; V gene: TRBV7-2; clone size: NA; J gene: TRBJ1-2; CDR3 protein: CASSLQRRYGYTF; CDR3 DNA: TGTGCCAGCAGCCTTCAGCGACGCTATGGCTACACCTTC
D gene: NA; V gene: TRBV7-8; clone size: few; J gene: TRBJ1-1; CDR3 protein: CASSFKVANTEAFF; CDR3 DNA: TGTGCCAGCAGCTTTAAGGTAGCAAACACTGAAGCTTTCTTT
D gene: NA; V gene: TRBV29-1; clone size: NA; J gene: TRBJ1-4; CDR3 protein: CSAEGGINEKLFF; CDR3 DNA: TGCAGCGCAGAGGGAGGGATTAATGAAAAACTGTTTTTT
D gene: NA; V gene: TRBV7-2; clone size: NA; J gene: TRBJ2-1; CDR3 protein: CASSLGPRTATSYNEQFF; CDR3 DNA: TGTGCCAGCAGCTTAGGACCCCGGACTGCCACCTCCTACAATGAGCAGTTCTTC
D gene: TRBD1; V gene: TRBV6-1; clone size: NA; J gene: TRBJ2-3; CDR3 protein: CASSEGGQGADTQYF; CDR3 DNA: TGTGCCAGCAGTGAAGGAGGACAGGGGGCTGATACGCAGTATTTT
D gene: NA; V gene: TRBV9; clone size: NA; J gene: TRBJ1-2; CDR3 protein: CASSRERGNYGYTF; CDR3 DNA: TGTGCCAGCAGCCGGGAGAGGGGCAACTATGGCTACACCTTC
D gene: TRBD1; V gene: TRBV2; clone size: NA; J gene: TRBJ1-2; CDR3 protein: CASSEDRGNYGYTF; CDR3 DNA: TGTGCCAGCAGTGAAGACAGGGGCAACTATGGCTACACCTTC
D gene: TRBD1; V gene: TRBV9; clone size: NA; J gene: TRBJ1-1; CDR3 protein: CASSVGQANTEAFF; CDR3 DNA: TGTGCCAGCAGCGTGGGACAGGCGAACACTGAAGCTTTCTTT
D gene: TRBD1; V gene: TRBV6-6; clone size: few; J gene: TRBJ2-3; CDR3 protein: CASSYAGQGGSDTQYF; CDR3 DNA: TGTGCCAGCAGTTACGCCGGACAGGGCGGCTCAGATACGCAGTATTTT
D gene: TRBD1; V gene: TRBV6-5; clone size: NA; J gene: TRBJ2-7; CDR3 protein: CASSYSGTGVYEQYF; CDR3 DNA: TGTGCCAGCAGTTACTCCGGGACAGGGGTATACGAGCAGTACTTC
D gene: TRBD1; V gene: TRBV30; clone size: NA; J gene: TRBJ1-5; CDR3 protein: CAWSVRGQIFTSNQPQHF; CDR3 DNA: TGTGCCTGGAGTGTGAGGGGACAGATATTCACGAGCAATCAGCCCCAGCATTTT
D gene: NA; V gene: TRBV5-1; clone size: NA; J gene: TRBJ2-2; CDR3 protein: CASSAADTPTGELFF; CDR3 DNA: TGCGCCAGCAGCGCCGCGGACACCCCCACCGGGGAGCTGTTTTTT
D gene: NA; V gene: TRBV6-6; clone size: NA; J gene: TRBJ1-1; CDR3 protein: CASSYSGLGATEAFF; CDR3 DNA: TGTGCCAGCAGTTACTCGGGGCTGGGTGCCACTGAAGCTTTCTTT